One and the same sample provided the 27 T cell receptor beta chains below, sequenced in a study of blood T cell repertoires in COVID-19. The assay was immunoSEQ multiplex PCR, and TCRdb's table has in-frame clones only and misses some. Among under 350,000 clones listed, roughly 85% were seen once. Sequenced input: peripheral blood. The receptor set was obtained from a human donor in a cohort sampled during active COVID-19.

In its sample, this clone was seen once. Here the CDR3 DNA reads TGTGCCAGTAGTATAGAGTCCGGGAACGAGCAGTACTTC. Translating gives CASSIESGNEQYF. The V and J genes are TRBV19 and TRBJ2-7; a possible D gene is TRBD2 (5 bases). Germline V gives CDR1 LNHDA, CDR2 SQIVND (reference sequence). Trimming took off 0 bases at V and 5 bases at J, with 8 bases between the two ends. The CDR3 loop spans 13 amino acids.

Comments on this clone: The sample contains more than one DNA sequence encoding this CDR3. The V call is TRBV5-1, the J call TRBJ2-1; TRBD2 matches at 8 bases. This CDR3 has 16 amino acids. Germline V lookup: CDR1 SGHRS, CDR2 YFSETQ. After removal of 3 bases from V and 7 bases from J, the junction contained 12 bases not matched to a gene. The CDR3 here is CASSSEGTSGGNEQFF. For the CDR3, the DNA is TGCGCCAGCAGCTCCGAAGGGACTAGTGGGGGTAATGAGCAGTTCTTC.

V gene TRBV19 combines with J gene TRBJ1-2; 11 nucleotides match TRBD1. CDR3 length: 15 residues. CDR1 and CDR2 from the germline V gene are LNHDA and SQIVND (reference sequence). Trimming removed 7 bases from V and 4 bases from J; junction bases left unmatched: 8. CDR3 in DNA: TGTGCCAGTACCCCCGGGACAGGGGGTAGCTATGGCTACACCTTC. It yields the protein CASTPGTGGSYGYTF.

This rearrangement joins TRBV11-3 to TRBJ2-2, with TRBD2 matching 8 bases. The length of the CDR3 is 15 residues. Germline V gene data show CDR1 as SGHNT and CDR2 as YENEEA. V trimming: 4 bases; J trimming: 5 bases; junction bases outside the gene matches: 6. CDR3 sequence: CASSSRGGWTGELFF. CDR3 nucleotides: TGTGCCAGCAGCTCCCGGGGGGGGTGGACCGGGGAGCTGTTTTTT.

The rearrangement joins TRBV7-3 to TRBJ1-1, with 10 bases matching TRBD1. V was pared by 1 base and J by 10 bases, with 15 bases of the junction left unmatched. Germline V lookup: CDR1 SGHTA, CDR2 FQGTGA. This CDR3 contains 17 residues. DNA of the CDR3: TGTGCCAGCAGCTTAAATGGCCCGTGGACAGGGGGTAGAGGAGCTTTCTTT. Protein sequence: CASSLNGPWTGGRGAFF.

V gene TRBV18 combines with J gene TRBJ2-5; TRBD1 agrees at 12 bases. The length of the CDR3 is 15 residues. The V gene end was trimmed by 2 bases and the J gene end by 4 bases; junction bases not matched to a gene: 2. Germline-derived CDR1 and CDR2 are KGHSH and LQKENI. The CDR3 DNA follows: TGTGCCAGCTCACCAGGGACAGGGGGCCGAGAGACCCAGTACTTC. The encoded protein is CASSPGTGGRETQYF.

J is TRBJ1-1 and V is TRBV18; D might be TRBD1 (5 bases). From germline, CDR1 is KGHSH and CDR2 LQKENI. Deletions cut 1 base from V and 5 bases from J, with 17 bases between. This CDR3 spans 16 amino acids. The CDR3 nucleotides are TGTGCCAGCTCACCACTCCGAACGGGGGGGGATACTGAAGCTTTCTTT. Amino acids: CASSPLRTGGDTEAFF. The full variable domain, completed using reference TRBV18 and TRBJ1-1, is NAGVMQNPRHLVRRRGQEARLRCSPMKGHSHVYWYRQLPEEGLKFMVYLQKENIIDESGMPKERFSAEFPKEGPSILRIQQVVRGDSAAYFCASSPLRTGGDTEAFFGQGTRLTVV.

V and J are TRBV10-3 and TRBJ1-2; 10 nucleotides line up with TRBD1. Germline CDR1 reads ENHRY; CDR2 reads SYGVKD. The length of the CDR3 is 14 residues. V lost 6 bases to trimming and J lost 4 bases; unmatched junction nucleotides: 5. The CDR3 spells CAISLTGGSYGYTF. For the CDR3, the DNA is TGTGCCATCAGCCTGACAGGGGGCAGCTATGGCTACACCTTC.

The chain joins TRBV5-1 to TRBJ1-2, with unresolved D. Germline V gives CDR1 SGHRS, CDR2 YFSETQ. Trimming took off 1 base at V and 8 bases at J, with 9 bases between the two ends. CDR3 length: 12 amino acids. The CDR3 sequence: CASSLSSEGYTF. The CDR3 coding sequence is TGCGCCAGCAGCTTGAGTTCGGAGGGCTACACCTTC.

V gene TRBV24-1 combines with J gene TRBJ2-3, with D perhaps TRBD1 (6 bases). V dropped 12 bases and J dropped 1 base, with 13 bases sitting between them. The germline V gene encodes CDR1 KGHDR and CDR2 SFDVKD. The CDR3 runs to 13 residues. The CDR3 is CASRGGGTDTQYF. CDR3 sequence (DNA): TGTGCCTCTCGTGGGGGCGGCACAGATACGCAGTATTTT.

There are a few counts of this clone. The CDR3 loop reads CASSGTGTQPLHF. CDR3 nucleotide sequence: TGTGCCAGTTCCGGGACAGGGACCCAACCCCTCCACTTT. The chain links TRBV7-8 to TRBJ1-6; 9 nucleotides agree with TRBD1. The ends lost 9 bases at V and 12 bases at J; junction bases unmatched: 9. Germline values: CDR1 SGHVS, CDR2 FQNEAQ. The CDR3 length is 13 residues.

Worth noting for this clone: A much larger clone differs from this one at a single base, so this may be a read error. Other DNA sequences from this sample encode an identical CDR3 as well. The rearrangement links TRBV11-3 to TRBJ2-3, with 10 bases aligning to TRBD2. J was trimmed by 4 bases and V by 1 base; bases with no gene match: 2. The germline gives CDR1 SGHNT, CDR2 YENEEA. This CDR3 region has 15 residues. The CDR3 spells CASSLGLAGADTQYF. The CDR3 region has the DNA TGTGCCAGCAGCTTAGGGCTAGCGGGGGCAGATACGCAGTATTTT.

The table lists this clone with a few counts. CDR3 protein: CATSRDRGGTDTQYF. In DNA, the CDR3 is TGTGCCACCAGCAGAGATCGGGGGGGCACAGATACGCAGTATTTT. The chain employs TRBV15 and TRBJ2-3; 7 bases align to TRBD2. Trimming cost V 0 bases and J 1 base; bases outside gene matches: 1. This CDR3 is 15 amino acids long. Germline CDR1 reads LNHNV; CDR2 reads YYDKDF (reference sequence).

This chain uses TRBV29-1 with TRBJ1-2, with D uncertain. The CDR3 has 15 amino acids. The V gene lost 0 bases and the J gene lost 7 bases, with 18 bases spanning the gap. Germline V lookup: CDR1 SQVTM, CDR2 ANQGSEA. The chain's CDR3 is CSVEDNRVLGTGYTF. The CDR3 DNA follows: TGCAGCGTTGAAGATAACCGGGTACTCGGTACTGGCTACACCTTC.

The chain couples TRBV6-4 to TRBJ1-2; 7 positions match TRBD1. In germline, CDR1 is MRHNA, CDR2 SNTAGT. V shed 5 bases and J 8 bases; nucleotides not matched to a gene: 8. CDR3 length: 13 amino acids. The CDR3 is CASSPTGIRGYTF. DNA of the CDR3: TGTGCCAGCAGTCCGACAGGGATCAGAGGCTACACCTTC.

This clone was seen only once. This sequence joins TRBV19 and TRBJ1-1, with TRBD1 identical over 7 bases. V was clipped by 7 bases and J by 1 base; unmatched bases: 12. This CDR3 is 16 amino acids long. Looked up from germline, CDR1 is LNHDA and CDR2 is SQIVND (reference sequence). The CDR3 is CASIEGQGVRNTEAFF. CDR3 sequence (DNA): TGTGCCAGTATAGAGGGCCAGGGGGTGAGGAACACTGAAGCTTTCTTT.

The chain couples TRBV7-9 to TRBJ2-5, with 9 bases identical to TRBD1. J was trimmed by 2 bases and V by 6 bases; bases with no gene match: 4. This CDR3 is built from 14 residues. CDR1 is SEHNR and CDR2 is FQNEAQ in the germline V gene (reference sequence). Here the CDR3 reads CASRRDRAQETQYF. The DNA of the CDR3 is TGTGCCAGCAGGAGGGACAGGGCTCAAGAGACCCAGTACTTC.

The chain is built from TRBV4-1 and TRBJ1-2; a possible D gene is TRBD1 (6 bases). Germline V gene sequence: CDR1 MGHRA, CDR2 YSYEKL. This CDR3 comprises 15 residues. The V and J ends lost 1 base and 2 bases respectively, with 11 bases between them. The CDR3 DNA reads TGCGCCAGCAGCCAAGTTTGGGGGCCAAACTATGGCTACACCTTC. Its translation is CASSQVWGPNYGYTF.

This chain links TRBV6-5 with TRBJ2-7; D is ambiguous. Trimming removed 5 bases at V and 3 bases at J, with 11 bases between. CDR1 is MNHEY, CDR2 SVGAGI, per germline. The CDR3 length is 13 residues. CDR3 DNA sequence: TGTGCCAGCAGTCTACGGAGAGTCTACGAGCAGTACTTC. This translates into CASSLRRVYEQYF.

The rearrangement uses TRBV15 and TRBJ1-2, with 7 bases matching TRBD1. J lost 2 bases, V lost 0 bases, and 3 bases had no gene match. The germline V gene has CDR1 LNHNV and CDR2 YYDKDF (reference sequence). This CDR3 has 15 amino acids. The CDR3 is CATSRDLTGNYGYTF. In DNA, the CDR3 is TGTGCCACCAGCAGAGATTTGACAGGGAACTATGGCTACACCTTC.

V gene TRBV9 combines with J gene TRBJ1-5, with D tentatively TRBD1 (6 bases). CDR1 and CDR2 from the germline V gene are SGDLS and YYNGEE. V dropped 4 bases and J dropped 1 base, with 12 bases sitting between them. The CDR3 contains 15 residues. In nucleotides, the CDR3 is TGTGCCAGCAGCTCAACGGGACACAGCAATCAGCCCCAGCATTTT. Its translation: CASSSTGHSNQPQHF. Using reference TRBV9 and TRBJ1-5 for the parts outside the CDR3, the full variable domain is DSGVTQTPKHLITATGQRVTLRCSPRSGDLSVYWYQQSLDQGLQFLIQYYNGEERAKGNILERFSAQQFPDLHSELNLSSLELGDSALYFCASSSTGHSNQPQHFGDGTRLSIL.

CDR3 amino acids: CASALGEGQFF. As DNA, the CDR3 is TGCGCCAGCGCCCTAGGGGAAGGGCAGTTCTTC. This chain links TRBV5-1 with TRBJ2-1; TRBD1 might be the D (5 bases). The germline V and J ends were trimmed by 7 bases and 12 bases, with 14 bases remaining between them. Germline loops: CDR1 SGHRS, CDR2 YFSETQ. The CDR3 is 11 amino acids. Drawing the rest from reference TRBV5-1 and TRBJ2-1, the complete variable domain is KAGVTQTPRYLIKTRGQQVTLSCSPISGHRSVSWYQQTPGQGLQFLFEYFSETQRNKGNFPGRFSGRQFSNSRSEMNVSTLELGDSALYLCASALGEGQFFGPGTRLTVL.

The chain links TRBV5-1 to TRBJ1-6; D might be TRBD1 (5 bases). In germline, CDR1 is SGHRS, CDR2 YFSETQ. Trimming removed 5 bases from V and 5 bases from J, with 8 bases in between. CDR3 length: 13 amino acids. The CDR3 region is CASSKGNNSPLHF. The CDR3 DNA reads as TGCGCCAGCAGTAAGGGGAATAATTCACCCCTCCACTTT.

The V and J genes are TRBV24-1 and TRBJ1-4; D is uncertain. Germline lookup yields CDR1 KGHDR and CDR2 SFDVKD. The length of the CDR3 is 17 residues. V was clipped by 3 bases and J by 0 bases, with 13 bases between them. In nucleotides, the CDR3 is TGTGCCACCAGTGATGCCGGACGGACTGCAACTAATGAAAAACTGTTTTTT. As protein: CATSDAGRTATNEKLFF.

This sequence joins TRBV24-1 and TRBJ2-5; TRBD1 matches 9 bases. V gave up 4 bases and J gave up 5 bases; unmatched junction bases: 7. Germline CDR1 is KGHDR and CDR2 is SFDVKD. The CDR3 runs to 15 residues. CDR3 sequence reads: CATSDPDRGMETQYF. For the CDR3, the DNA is TGTGCCACCAGTGACCCGGACAGGGGAATGGAGACCCAGTACTTC.

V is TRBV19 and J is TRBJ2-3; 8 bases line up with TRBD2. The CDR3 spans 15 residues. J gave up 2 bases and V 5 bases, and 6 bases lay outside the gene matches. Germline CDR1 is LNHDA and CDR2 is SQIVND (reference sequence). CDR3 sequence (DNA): TGTGCCAGTAGTTGGGCTAGCGGGTACACAGATACGCAGTATTTT. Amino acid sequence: CASSWASGYTDTQYF.

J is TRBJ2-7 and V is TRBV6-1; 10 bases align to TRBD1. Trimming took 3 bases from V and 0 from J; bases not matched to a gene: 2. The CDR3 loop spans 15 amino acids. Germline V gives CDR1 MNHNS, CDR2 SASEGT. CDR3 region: CASSDWDRGSYEQYF. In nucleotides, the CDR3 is TGTGCCAGCAGTGATTGGGACAGGGGCTCCTACGAGCAGTACTTC.